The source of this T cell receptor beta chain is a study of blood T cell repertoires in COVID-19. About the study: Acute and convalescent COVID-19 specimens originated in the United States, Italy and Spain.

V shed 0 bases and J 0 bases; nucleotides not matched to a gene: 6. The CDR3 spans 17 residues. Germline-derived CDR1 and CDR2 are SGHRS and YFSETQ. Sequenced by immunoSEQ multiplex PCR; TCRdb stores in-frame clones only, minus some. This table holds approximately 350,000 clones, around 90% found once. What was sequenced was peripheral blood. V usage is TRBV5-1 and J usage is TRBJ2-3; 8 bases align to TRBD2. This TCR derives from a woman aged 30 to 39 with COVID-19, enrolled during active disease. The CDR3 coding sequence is TGCGCCAGCAGCTTGGGACTAGCGCCAACTAGCACAGATACGCAGTATTTT. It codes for CASSLGLAPTSTDTQYF.